What follows are 21 T cell receptor beta chains derived from one specimen sequenced in a study of a mutant IDH1 vaccine in newly diagnosed glioma. No antigen has been identified for these receptors. This table comes from immunoSEQ multiplex PCR, and its TCRdb copy is limited to in-frame clones, with some not included. Of about 64,000 clones listed, about 81% are singletons. Described time point: week 11, during vaccination. A single vaccine dose contained 300 ug of mutant IDH1 20-mer peptide, and topical imiquimod was used with it. The specimen comprised PBMCs, sampled from a glioma patient whose treatment included an IDH1 peptide vaccine. These receptor sequences come from a woman between 45 and 60 years old with glioma.

This rearrangement joins TRBV28 to TRBJ2-5, with D perhaps given as TRBD1 or TRBD2 (5 bases each). Germline V gives CDR1 MDHEN, CDR2 SYDVKM. The CDR3 is made up of 12 amino acids. V gave up 8 bases and J gave up 4 bases, with 11 bases separating them. The CDR3 loop is CASRSGGETQYF. The CDR3 nucleotides are TGTGCCAGCCGGTCTGGGGGAGAGACCCAGTACTTC.

This sequence joins TRBV7-9 and TRBJ2-5; D may be TRBD1 (6 bases). The germline V gene has CDR1 SEHNR and CDR2 FQNEAQ (reference sequence). This CDR3 has 14 residues. Trimming took off 4 bases at V and 4 bases at J, with 13 bases between the two ends. The CDR3 spells CASSSDSFGETQYF. In DNA, the CDR3 is TGTGCCAGCAGCTCGGACAGCTTCGGAGAGACCCAGTACTTC.

V usage is TRBV5-1 and J usage is TRBJ2-7, with a tentative D call TRBD2 (5 bases). This CDR3 has 15 residues. Trimming took 4 bases from V and 5 from J, leaving 19 bases between them. Germline CDR1 reads SGHRS; CDR2 reads YFSETQ. In nucleotides, the CDR3 is TGCGCCAGCAGCCACGGTGGCGGGTCCATCAACGAGCAGTACTTC. It is translated as CASSHGGGSINEQYF. Complete variable domain (other parts from reference TRBV5-1 and TRBJ2-7): KAGVTQTPRYLIKTRGQQVTLSCSPISGHRSVSWYQQTPGQGLQFLFEYFSETQRNKGNFPGRFSGRQFSNSRSEMNVSTLELGDSALYLCASSHGGGSINEQYFGPGTRLTVT.

The sample holds a few counts of this clone. This sequence joins TRBV7-6 and TRBJ1-1; D unresolved. The CDR3 has 15 residues. V was trimmed by 6 bases and J by 1 base, leaving 15 bases between them. Germline CDR1 and CDR2: SGHVS and FNYEAQ. The CDR3 is CASRLRDGGNTEAFF. CDR3 DNA: TGTGCCAGCAGGTTACGCGACGGCGGGAACACTGAAGCTTTCTTT.

This sequence joins TRBV2 and TRBJ1-1; D unresolved. CDR1 and CDR2 (germline): SNHLY, FYNNEI. The CDR3 length is 15 residues. Trimming pared 2 bases from V and 1 base from J, leaving 11 bases between. The CDR3 region has the DNA TGTGCCAGCAGTGAACAGGTAGTGAGGAACACTGAAGCTTTCTTT. Translation: CASSEQVVRNTEAFF.

V is TRBV5-4 and J is TRBJ1-2; D might be TRBD1 (5 bases). The CDR3 loop spans 16 amino acids. V gave up 5 bases and J gave up 3 bases, with 20 bases separating them. Per germline, CDR1 SGHNT and CDR2 YYREEE (reference sequence). CDR3 coding DNA: TGTGCCAGCAGACTTGGAGGTGGAGGGGACGACTATGGCTACACCTTC. It codes for CASRLGGGGDDYGYTF. Combining the CDR3 with reference TRBV5-4 and TRBJ1-2 gives the whole variable domain ETGVTQSPTHLIKTRGQQVTLRCSSQSGHNTVSWYQQALGQGPQFIFQYYREEENGRGNFPPRFSGLQFPNYSSELNVNALELDDSALYLCASRLGGGGDDYGYTFGSGTRLTVV.

V usage is TRBV7-2 and J usage is TRBJ1-4; a possible D gene is TRBD1 (5 bases). V was clipped by 3 bases and J by 8 bases, with 10 bases between them. CDR1 is SGHTA, CDR2 FQGNSA, per germline. The length of the CDR3 is 13 residues. This CDR3 reads CASSLGLREKLFF. CDR3 coding DNA: TGTGCCAGCAGCTTGGGACTTCGGGAAAAACTGTTTTTT.

V gene TRBV14 combines with J gene TRBJ1-6; unclear D gene. Deletions cut 1 base from V and 8 bases from J, with 6 bases between. CDR3 length: 13 residues. Germline V gene data show CDR1 as SGHDN and CDR2 as FVKESK. This CDR3 reads CASSQAGYSPLHF. Here the CDR3 DNA reads TGTGCCAGCAGCCAAGCAGGATATTCACCCCTCCACTTT.

V usage is TRBV4-1 and J usage is TRBJ2-7, with TRBD1 matching 8 bases. The V and J ends lost 1 base and 2 bases, in that order; junction bases with no gene match: 7. The germline V gene encodes CDR1 MGHRA and CDR2 YSYEKL. This CDR3 region has 16 residues. CDR3 region: CASSQGSDRVTYEQYF. In DNA form, the CDR3 reads TGCGCCAGCAGCCAAGGATCGGACAGGGTGACCTACGAGCAGTACTTC.

For this clone: Other nucleotide sequences from this sample produce the same CDR3. The chain employs TRBV9 and TRBJ2-3, with 11 bases that match TRBD2. The germline V gene has CDR1 SGDLS and CDR2 YYNGEE. The V and J ends lost 3 bases and 2 bases, in that order; junction bases with no gene match: 5. CDR3 length: 16 residues. The CDR3: CASSGGTSGLTDTQYF. In DNA form, the CDR3 reads TGTGCCAGCAGCGGAGGGACTAGCGGTCTCACAGATACGCAGTATTTT.

The chain links TRBV7-2 to TRBJ2-7; 7 positions agree with TRBD1. The V and J ends lost 4 bases and 7 bases, in that order; junction bases with no gene match: 10. CDR1 SGHTA and CDR2 FQGNSA come from the germline V gene. CDR3 size: 14 residues. This chain's CDR3 is CASSSGQTLGEQYF. CDR3 DNA sequence: TGTGCCAGCAGCTCGGGACAGACCCTCGGGGAGCAGTACTTC.

As DNA, the CDR3 is TGTGCCACCAGCACCCGCCGAAATGAGGTTGAGGGCTACACCTTC. This encodes CATSTRRNEVEGYTF. This chain uses TRBV15 with TRBJ1-2; D call uncertain. V lost 4 bases and J 8 bases, leaving 20 bases between the germline ends. The CDR3 is made up of 15 amino acids. The germline gives CDR1 LNHNV, CDR2 YYDKDF (reference sequence).

V usage is TRBV6-6 and J usage is TRBJ1-2; no clear D gene. The CDR3 runs to 13 residues. Germline-derived CDR1 and CDR2 are MNHNY and SVGAGI (reference sequence). Between the trimmed V and J ends, which lost 5 bases and 6 bases, there was a span of 13 bases. CDR3 nucleotides: TGTGCCAGCAGTCGGGGAGAGGCGGATGGCTACACCTTC. This encodes CASSRGEADGYTF.

The chain uses TRBV30 and TRBJ2-1; D remains unclear. Germline V gives CDR1 GTSNPN, CDR2 SVGIG (reference sequence). This CDR3 is built from 11 residues. Trimming stripped 4 bases from V and 1 base from J, with 2 bases between. DNA of the CDR3: TGTGCCTGGATTTCCTACAATGAGCAGTTCTTC. Encoded protein: CAWISYNEQFF.

This chain connects TRBV27 to TRBJ2-7; possibly TRBD1 or TRBD2 for D (5 bases each). This CDR3 contains 15 residues. Deletions cut 0 bases from V and 3 bases from J, with 12 bases between. The germline V gene encodes CDR1 MNHEY and CDR2 SMNVEV (reference sequence). CDR3 nucleotide sequence: TGTGCCAGCAGTTTATCCAGAGGGGACGGCTACGAGCAGTACTTC. As protein: CASSLSRGDGYEQYF.

CDR3 in amino acids: CASSTGTSGTYEQYF. In nucleotides, the CDR3 is TGTGCCAGCAGCACCGGGACTAGCGGAACCTACGAGCAGTACTTC. V and J are TRBV5-4 and TRBJ2-7; 11 nucleotides align to TRBD2. CDR1 SGHNT and CDR2 YYREEE come from the germline V gene (reference sequence). Losses at the gene ends were 4 bases for V and 2 bases for J; bases not matched to a gene: 5. This CDR3 contains 15 residues.

This chain connects TRBV11-3 to TRBJ2-2; TRBD1 matches at 9 bases. Germline-derived CDR1 and CDR2 are SGHNT and YENEEA. This CDR3 region has 18 residues. Trimming cost V 5 bases and J 4 bases; bases outside gene matches: 14. CDR3 protein: CASSGHGQGSWSTGELFF. DNA of the CDR3: TGTGCCAGCAGCGGTCACGGACAGGGGAGTTGGAGCACCGGGGAGCTGTTTTTT. Together with reference TRBV11-3 and TRBJ2-2, the CDR3 gives the full variable domain: EAGVVQSPRYKIIEKKQPVAFWCNPISGHNTLYWYLQNLGQGPELLIRYENEEAVDDSQLPKDRFSAERLKGVDSTLKIQPAELGDSAVYLCASSGHGQGSWSTGELFFGEGSRLTVL.

The V call is TRBV2, the J call TRBJ2-7, with a possible D match to TRBD1 (8 bases). Germline V gives CDR1 SNHLY, CDR2 FYNNEI. Trimming stripped 6 bases from V and 1 base from J, with 13 bases between. CDR3 length equals 14 residues. The CDR3: CASSLQGGSYEQYF. The CDR3 nucleotides read TGTGCCAGCAGCCTACAGGGGGGGTCCTACGAGCAGTACTTC.

V and J are TRBV18 and TRBJ1-2, with 10 bases fitting TRBD1. J gave up 4 bases and V 5 bases, and 4 bases lay outside the gene matches. The CDR3 is 14 amino acids. The germline gives CDR1 KGHSH, CDR2 LQKENI. This CDR3 reads CASSTGTGAYGYTF. The CDR3 DNA sequence: TGTGCCAGCTCAACCGGGACAGGGGCCTATGGCTACACCTTC.

The chain carries TRBV6-1 and TRBJ2-3; weak D call: TRBD1 (6 bases). Trimming stripped 1 base from V and 1 base from J, with 9 bases between. The CDR3 runs to 15 residues. Germline CDR1 is MNHNS and CDR2 is SASEGT. The CDR3 loop reads CASSEGGQRTDTQYF. DNA of the CDR3: TGTGCCAGCAGTGAAGGTGGACAGCGCACAGATACGCAGTATTTT.

J is TRBJ2-7 and V is TRBV12-5, with D maybe TRBD1 (6 bases). Germline CDR1 LGHNT, CDR2 FRNRAP. The CDR3 loop spans 12 amino acids. V dropped 6 bases and J dropped 2 bases, with 8 bases sitting between them. The CDR3 region is CASGQGTYEQYF. The CDR3 coding sequence is TGTGCTAGTGGGCAGGGGACCTACGAGCAGTACTTC.